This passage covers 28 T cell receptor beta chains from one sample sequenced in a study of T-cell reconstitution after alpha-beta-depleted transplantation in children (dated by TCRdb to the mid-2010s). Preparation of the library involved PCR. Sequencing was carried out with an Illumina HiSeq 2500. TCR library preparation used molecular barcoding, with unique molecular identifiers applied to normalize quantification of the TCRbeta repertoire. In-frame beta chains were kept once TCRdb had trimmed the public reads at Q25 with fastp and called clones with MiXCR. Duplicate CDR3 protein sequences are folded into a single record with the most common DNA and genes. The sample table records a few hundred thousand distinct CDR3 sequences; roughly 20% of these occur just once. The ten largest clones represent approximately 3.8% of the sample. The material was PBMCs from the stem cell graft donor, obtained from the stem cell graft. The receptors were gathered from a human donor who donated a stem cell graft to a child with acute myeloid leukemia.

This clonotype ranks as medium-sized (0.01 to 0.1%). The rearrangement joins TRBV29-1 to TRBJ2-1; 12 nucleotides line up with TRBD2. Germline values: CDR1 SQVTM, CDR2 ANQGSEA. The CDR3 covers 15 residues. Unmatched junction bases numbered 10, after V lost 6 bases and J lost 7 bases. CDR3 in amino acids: CSVSIGTSGLNEQFF. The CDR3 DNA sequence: TGCAGCGTATCCATCGGGACTAGCGGGTTAAATGAGCAGTTCTTC.

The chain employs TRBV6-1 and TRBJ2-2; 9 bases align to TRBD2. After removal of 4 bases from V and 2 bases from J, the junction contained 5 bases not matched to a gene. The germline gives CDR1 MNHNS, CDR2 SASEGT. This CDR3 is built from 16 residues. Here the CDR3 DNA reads TGTGCCAGCAGTGCGACGGGACTAGCTAACACCGGGGAGCTGTTTTTT. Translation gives CASSATGLANTGELFF.

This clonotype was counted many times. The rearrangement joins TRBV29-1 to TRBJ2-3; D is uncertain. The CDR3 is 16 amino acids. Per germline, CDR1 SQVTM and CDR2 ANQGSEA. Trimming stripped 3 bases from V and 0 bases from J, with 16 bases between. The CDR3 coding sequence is TGCAGCGTTGATTGGCGGCTCGTTACTAGCACAGATACGCAGTATTTT. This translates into CSVDWRLVTSTDTQYF.

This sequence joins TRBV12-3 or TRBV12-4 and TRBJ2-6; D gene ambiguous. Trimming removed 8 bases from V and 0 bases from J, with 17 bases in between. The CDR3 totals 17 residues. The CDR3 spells CASAPAGQPSGANVLTF. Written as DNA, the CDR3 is TGTGCCAGCGCCCCTGCAGGCCAACCCTCTGGGGCCAACGTCCTGACTTTC.

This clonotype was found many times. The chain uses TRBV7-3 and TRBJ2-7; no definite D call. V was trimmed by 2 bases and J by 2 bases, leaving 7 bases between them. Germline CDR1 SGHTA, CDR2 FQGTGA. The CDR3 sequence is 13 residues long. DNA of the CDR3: TGTGCCAGCAGCTTAGCGGTCGCCTACGAGCAGTACTTC. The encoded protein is CASSLAVAYEQYF.

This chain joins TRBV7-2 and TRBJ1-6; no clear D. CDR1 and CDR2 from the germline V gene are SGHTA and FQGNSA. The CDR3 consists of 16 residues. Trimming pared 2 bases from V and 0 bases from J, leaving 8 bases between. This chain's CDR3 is CASSLRRSSYNSPLHF. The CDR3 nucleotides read TGTGCCAGCAGCTTAAGGCGGAGCTCCTATAATTCACCCCTCCACTTT. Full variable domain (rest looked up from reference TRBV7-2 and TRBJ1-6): GAGVSQSPSNKVTEKGKDVELRCDPISGHTALYWYRQSLGQGLEFLIYFQGNSAPDKSGLPSDRFSAERTGGSVSTLTIQRTQQEDSAVYLCASSLRRSSYNSPLHFGNGTRLTVT.

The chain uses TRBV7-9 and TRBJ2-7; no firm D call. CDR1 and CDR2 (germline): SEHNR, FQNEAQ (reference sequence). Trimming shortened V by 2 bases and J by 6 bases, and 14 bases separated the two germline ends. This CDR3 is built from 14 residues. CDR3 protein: CASSLRPGVGEQYF. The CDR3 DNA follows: TGTGCCAGCAGCTTAAGGCCGGGCGTGGGCGAGCAGTACTTC. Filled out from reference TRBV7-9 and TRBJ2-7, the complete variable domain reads DTGVSQNPRHKITKRGQNVTFRCDPISEHNRLYWYRQTLGQGPEFLTYFQNEAQLEKSRLLSDRFSAERPKGSFSTLEIQRTEQGDSAMYLCASSLRPGVGEQYFGPGTRLTVT.

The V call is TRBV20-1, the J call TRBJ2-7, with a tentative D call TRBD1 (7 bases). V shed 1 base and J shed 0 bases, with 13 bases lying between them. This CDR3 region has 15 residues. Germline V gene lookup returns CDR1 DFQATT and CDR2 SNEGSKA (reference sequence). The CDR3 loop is CSARGRRDSSYEQYF. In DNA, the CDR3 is TGCAGTGCTAGAGGACGGAGGGACAGCTCCTACGAGCAGTACTTC.

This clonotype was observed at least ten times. The CDR3 spells CSADRLAGSSTYNEQFF. The CDR3 region has the DNA TGCAGTGCCGATAGACTAGCGGGAAGTAGCACCTACAATGAGCAGTTCTTC. The chain links TRBV20-1 to TRBJ2-1, with TRBD2 identical over 11 bases. V lost 6 bases, J lost 2 bases, and 12 bases stayed unmatched. CDR3 length equals 17 residues. Germline-derived CDR1 and CDR2 are DFQATT and SNEGSKA (reference sequence).

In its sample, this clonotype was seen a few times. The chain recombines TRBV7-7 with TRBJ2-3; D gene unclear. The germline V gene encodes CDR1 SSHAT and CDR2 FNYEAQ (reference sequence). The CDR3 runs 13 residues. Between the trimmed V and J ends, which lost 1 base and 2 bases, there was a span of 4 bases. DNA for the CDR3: TGTGCCAGCAGCTTAGAGGTCACAGATACGCAGTATTTT. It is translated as CASSLEVTDTQYF.

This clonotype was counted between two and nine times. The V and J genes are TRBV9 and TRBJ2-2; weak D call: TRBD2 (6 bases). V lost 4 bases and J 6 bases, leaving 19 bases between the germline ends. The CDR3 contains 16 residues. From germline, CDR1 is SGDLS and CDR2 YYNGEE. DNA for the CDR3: TGTGCCAGCAGCCCGTCCGGGAGTCCTATCGCCGGGGAGCTGTTTTTT. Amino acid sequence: CASSPSGSPIAGELFF.

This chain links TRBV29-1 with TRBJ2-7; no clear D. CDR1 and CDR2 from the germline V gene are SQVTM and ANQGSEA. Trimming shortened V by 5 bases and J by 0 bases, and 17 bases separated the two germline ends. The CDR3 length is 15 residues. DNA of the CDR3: TGCAGCGTTTCAGTTCCACATCGAAGCTCCTACGAGCAGTACTTC. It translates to CSVSVPHRSSYEQYF.

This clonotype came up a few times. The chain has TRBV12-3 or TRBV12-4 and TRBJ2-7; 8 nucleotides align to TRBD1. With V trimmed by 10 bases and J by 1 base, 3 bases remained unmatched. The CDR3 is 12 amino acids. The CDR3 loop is CATGQGSYEQYF. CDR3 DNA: TGTGCCACCGGACAGGGATCCTACGAGCAGTACTTC.

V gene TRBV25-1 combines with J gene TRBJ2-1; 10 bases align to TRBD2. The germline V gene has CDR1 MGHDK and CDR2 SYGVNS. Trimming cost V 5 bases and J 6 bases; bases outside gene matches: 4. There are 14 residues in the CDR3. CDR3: CASSLSGGINEQFF. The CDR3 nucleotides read TGTGCCAGCAGTCTTAGCGGGGGGATCAATGAGCAGTTCTTC.

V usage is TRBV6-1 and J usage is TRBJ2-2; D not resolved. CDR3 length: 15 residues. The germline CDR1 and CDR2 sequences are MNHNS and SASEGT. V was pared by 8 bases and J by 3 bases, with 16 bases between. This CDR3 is CASRSFKADTGELFF. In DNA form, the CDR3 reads TGTGCCAGCCGGTCGTTCAAGGCAGACACCGGGGAGCTGTTTTTT.

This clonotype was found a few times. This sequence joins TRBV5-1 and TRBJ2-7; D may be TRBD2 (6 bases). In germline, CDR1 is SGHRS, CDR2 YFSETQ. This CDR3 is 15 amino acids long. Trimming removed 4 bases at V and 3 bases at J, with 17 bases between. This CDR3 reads CASSRPGTLNYEQYF. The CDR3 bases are TGCGCCAGCAGCCGTCCCGGGACTCTTAACTACGAGCAGTACTTC.

CDR3 in DNA: TGTGCCAGCAGCTTAGTCGGCTTGGGTAGCGGGAACTACGAGCAGTACTTC. Translating gives CASSLVGLGSGNYEQYF. The V and J genes are TRBV7-2 and TRBJ2-7; 8 positions agree with TRBD2. CDR3 size: 17 residues. The V gene end was trimmed by 1 base and the J gene end by 3 bases; junction bases not matched to a gene: 11. The germline gives CDR1 SGHTA, CDR2 FQGNSA. The entire variable domain, with the rest obtained from reference TRBV7-2 and TRBJ2-7, is as follows: GAGVSQSPSNKVTEKGKDVELRCDPISGHTALYWYRQSLGQGLEFLIYFQGNSAPDKSGLPSDRFSAERTGGSVSTLTIQRTQQEDSAVYLCASSLVGLGSGNYEQYFGPGTRLTVT.

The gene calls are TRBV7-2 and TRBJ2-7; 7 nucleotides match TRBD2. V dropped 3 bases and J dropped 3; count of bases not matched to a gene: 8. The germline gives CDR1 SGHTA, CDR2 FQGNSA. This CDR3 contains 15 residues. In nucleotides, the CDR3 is TGTGCCAGCAGCTTGGGGGGAGGGCAGCTCTACGAGCAGTACTTC. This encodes CASSLGGGQLYEQYF.

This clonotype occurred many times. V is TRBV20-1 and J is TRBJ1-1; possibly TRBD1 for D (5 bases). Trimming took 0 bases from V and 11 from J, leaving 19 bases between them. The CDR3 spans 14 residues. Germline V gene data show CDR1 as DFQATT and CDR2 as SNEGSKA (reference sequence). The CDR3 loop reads CSAREDRSAGWAFF. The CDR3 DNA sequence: TGCAGTGCTAGAGAAGATAGGTCCGCAGGGTGGGCTTTCTTT.

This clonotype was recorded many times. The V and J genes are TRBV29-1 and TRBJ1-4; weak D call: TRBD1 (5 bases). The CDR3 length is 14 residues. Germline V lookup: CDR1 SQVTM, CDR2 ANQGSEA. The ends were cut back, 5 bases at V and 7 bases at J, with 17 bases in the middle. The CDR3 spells CSVLSGTEGEKLFF. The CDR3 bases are TGCAGCGTTCTCTCCGGGACGGAAGGTGAAAAACTGTTTTTT.

DNA for the CDR3: TGCAGCGTTGTGAGGAGGGGCCGACAGGGGAACATTCAGTACTTC. It translates to CSVVRRGRQGNIQYF. The chain is built from TRBV29-1 and TRBJ2-4; 8 bases align to TRBD1. Looked up from germline, CDR1 is SQVTM and CDR2 is ANQGSEA. The V segment lost 4 bases and the J segment 7 bases; nucleotides outside the gene matches: 12. CDR3 size: 15 residues.

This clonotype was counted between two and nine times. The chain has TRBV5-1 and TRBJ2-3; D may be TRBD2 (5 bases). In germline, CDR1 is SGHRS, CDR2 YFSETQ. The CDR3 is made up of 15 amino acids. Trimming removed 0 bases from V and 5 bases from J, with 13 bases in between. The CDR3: CASSLESGDVDTQYF. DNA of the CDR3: TGCGCCAGCAGCTTGGAGTCCGGGGATGTAGATACGCAGTATTTT. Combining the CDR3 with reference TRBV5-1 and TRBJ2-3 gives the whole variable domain KAGVTQTPRYLIKTRGQQVTLSCSPISGHRSVSWYQQTPGQGLQFLFEYFSETQRNKGNFPGRFSGRQFSNSRSEMNVSTLELGDSALYLCASSLESGDVDTQYFGPGTRLTVL.

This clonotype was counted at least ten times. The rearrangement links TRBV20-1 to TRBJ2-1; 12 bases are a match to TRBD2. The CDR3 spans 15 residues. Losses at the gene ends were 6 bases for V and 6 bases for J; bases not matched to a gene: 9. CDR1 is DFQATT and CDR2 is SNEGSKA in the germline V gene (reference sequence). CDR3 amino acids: CSANNPGLAGNEQFF. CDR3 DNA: TGCAGTGCAAACAACCCGGGACTAGCGGGCAATGAGCAGTTCTTC.

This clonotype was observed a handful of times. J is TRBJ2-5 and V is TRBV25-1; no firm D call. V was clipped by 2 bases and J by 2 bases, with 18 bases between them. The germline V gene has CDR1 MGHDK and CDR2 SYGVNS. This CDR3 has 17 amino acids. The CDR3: CASSEAPSQTPQETQYF. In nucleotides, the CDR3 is TGTGCCAGCAGTGAAGCCCCGAGCCAGACACCTCAAGAGACCCAGTACTTC.

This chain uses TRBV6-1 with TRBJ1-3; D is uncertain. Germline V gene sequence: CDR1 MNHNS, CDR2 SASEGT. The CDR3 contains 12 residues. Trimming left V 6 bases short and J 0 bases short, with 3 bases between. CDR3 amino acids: CASSTSGNTIYF. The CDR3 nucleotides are TGTGCCAGCAGCACCTCTGGAAACACCATATATTTT.

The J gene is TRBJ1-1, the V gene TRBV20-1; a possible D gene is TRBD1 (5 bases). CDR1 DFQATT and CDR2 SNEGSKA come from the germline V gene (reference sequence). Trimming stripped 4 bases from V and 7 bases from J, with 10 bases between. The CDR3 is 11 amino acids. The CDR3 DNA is TGCAGTGCTATCAGACAGTTTGAAGCTTTCTTT. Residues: CSAIRQFEAFF.

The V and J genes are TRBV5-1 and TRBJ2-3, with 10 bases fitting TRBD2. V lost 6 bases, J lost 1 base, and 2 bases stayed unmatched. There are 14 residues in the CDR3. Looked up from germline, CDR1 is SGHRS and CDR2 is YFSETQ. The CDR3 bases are TGCGCCAGCAACGGACTAGCGGGCACAGATACGCAGTATTTT. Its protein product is CASNGLAGTDTQYF.

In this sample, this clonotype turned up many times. This CDR3 reads CSGTLNTQYF. The CDR3 DNA reads TGCAGCGGGACTTTGAATACGCAGTATTTT. This chain uses TRBV20-1 with TRBJ2-3, with a possible D match to TRBD2 (6 bases). The CDR3 spans 10 residues. Germline V gene data show CDR1 as DFQATT and CDR2 as SNEGSKA (reference sequence).